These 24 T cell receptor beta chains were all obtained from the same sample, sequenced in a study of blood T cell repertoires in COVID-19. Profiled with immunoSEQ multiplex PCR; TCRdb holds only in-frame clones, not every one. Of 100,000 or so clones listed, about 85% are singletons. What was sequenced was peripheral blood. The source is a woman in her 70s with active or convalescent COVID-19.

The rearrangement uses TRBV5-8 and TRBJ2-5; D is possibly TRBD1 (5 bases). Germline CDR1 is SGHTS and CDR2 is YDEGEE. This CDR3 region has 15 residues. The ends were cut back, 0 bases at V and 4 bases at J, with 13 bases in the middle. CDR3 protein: CASSLARVLRETQYF. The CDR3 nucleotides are TGTGCCAGCAGCTTGGCCAGGGTCCTGCGAGAGACCCAGTACTTC.

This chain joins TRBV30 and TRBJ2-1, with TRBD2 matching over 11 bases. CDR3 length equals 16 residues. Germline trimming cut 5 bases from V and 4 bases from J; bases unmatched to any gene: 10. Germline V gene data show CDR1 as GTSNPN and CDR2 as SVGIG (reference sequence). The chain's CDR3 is CAWPPKLAGEYNEQFF. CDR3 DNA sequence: TGTGCCTGGCCCCCAAAACTAGCGGGGGAATACAATGAGCAGTTCTTC. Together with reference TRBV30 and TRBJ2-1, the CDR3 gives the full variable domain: SQTIHQWPATLVQPVGSPLSLECTVEGTSNPNLYWYRQAAGRGLQLLFYSVGIGQISSEVPQNLSASRPQDRQFILSSKKLLLSDSGFYLCAWPPKLAGEYNEQFFGPGTRLTVL.

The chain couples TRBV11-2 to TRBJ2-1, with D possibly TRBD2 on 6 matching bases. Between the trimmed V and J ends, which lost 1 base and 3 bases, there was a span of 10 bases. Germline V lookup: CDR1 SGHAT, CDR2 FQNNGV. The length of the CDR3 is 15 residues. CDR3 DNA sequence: TGTGCCAGCAGCTTAGTTGGCGGGATCTACAATGAGCAGTTCTTC. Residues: CASSLVGGIYNEQFF.

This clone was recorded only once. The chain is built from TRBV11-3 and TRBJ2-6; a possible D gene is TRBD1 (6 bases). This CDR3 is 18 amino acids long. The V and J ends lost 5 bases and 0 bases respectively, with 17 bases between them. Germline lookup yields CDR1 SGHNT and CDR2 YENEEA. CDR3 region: CASSHLAGANSGANVLTF. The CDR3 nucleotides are TGTGCCAGCAGCCATCTGGCAGGGGCCAACTCTGGGGCCAACGTCCTGACTTTC.

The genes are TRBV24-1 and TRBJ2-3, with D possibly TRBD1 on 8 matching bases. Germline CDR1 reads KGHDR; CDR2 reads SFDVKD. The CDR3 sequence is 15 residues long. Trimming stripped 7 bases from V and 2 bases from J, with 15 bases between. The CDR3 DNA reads TGTGCCACCAGGGGAGGGGACAGGAACACAGATACGCAGTATTTT. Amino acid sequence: CATRGGDRNTDTQYF.

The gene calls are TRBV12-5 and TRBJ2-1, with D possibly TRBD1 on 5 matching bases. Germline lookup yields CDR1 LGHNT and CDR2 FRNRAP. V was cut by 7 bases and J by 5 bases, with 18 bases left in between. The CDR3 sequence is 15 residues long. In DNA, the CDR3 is TGTGCTAGTGCCGACCTTGGGGCGGAGAACAATGAGCAGTTCTTC. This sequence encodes CASADLGAENNEQFF.

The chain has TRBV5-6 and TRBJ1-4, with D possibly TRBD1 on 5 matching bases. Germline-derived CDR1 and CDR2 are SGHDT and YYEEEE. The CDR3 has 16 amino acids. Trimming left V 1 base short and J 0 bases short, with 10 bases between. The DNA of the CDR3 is TGTGCCAGCAGCTTGCCAGGGCATGCAACTAATGAAAAACTGTTTTTT. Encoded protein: CASSLPGHATNEKLFF.

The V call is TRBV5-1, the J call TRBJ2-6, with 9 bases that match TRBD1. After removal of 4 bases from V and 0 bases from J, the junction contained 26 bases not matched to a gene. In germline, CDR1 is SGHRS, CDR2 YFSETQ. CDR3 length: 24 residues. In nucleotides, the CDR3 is TGCGCCAGCAGCCAACGGGACAGGGATGGGGGCCTCCCCCCCACCTTCTCTGGGGCCAACGTCCTGACTTTC. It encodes CASSQRDRDGGLPPTFSGANVLTF.

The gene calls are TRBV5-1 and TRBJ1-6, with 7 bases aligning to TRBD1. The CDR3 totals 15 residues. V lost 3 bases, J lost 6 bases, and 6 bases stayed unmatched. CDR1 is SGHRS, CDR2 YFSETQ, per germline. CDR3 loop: CASSSDRPPNSPLHF. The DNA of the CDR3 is TGCGCCAGCAGCTCGGACAGGCCTCCTAATTCACCCCTCCACTTT.

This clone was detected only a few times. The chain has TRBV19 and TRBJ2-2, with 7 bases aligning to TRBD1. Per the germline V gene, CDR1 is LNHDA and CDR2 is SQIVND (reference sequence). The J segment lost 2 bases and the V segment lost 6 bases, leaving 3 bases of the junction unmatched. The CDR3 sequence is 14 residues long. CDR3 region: CASRGDSNTGELFF. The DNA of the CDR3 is TGTGCCAGTAGGGGGGACAGTAACACCGGGGAGCTGTTTTTT.

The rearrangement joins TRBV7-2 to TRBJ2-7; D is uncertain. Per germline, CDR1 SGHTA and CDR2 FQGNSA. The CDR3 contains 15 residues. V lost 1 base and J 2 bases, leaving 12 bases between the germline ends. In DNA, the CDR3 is TGTGCCAGCAGCTTAGTGGGCCAATCTACCTACGAGCAGTACTTC. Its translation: CASSLVGQSTYEQYF.

CDR3 protein: CASSVSLAGGNEQFF. The DNA of the CDR3 is TGCGCCAGCAGTGTATCGTTAGCGGGAGGGAATGAGCAGTTCTTC. This rearrangement joins TRBV5-1 to TRBJ2-1; the match to TRBD2 covers 11 bases. After removal of 5 bases from V and 7 bases from J, the junction contained 8 bases not matched to a gene. Germline CDR1 reads SGHRS; CDR2 reads YFSETQ. The CDR3 is 15 residues long.

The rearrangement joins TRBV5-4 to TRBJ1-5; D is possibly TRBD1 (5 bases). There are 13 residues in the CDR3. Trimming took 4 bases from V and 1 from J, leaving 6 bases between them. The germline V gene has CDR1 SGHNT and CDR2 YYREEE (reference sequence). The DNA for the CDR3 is TGTGCCAGCAGCCAGGGAAGCAATCAGCCCCAGCATTTT. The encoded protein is CASSQGSNQPQHF.

The CDR3 region is CASSPPSQTDTQYF. As DNA, the CDR3 is TGTGCCAGCTCACCACCCTCCCAGACAGATACGCAGTATTTT. This chain connects TRBV18 to TRBJ2-3, with D hard to call. CDR1 KGHSH and CDR2 LQKENI come from the germline V gene. The V end was cut by 0 bases, the J end by 3 bases, with 7 bases between. The CDR3 contains 14 residues.

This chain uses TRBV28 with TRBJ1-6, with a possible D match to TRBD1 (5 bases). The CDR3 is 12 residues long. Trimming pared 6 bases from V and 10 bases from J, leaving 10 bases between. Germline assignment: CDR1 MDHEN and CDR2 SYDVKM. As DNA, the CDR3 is TGTGCCAGCAGGGAGGGACCCTCACCCCTCCACTTT. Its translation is CASREGPSPLHF.

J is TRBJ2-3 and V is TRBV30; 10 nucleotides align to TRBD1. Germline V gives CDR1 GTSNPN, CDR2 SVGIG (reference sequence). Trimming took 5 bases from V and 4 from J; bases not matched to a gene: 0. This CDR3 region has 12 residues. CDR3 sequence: CAWGTGADTQYF. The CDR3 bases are TGTGCCTGGGGGACAGGGGCAGATACGCAGTATTTT. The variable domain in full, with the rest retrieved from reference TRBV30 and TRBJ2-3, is SQTIHQWPATLVQPVGSPLSLECTVEGTSNPNLYWYRQAAGRGLQLLFYSVGIGQISSEVPQNLSASRPQDRQFILSSKKLLLSDSGFYLCAWGTGADTQYFGPGTRLTVL.

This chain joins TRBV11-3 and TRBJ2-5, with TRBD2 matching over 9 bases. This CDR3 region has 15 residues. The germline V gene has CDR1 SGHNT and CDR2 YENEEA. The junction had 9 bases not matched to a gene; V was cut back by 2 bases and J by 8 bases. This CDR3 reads CASSLMGLALGTQYF. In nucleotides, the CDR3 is TGTGCCAGCAGCTTAATGGGACTAGCCCTCGGAACCCAGTACTTC.

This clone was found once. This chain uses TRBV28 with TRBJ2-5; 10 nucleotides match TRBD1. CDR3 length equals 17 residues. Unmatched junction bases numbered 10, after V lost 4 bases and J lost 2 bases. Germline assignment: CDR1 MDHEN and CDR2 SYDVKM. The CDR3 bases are TGTGCCAGCAGTTCCCCCCGGGGGACAGGGGAGCAAGAGACCCAGTACTTC. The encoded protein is CASSSPRGTGEQETQYF.

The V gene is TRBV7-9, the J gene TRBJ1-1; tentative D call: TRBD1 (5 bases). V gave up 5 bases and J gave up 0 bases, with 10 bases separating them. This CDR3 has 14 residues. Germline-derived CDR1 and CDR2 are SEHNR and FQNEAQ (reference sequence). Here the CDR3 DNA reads TGTGCCAGCAGCCGACGGGACTTGAACACTGAAGCTTTCTTT. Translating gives CASSRRDLNTEAFF. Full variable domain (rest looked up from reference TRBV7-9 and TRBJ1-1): DTGVSQNPRHKITKRGQNVTFRCDPISEHNRLYWYRQTLGQGPEFLTYFQNEAQLEKSRLLSDRFSAERPKGSFSTLEIQRTEQGDSAMYLCASSRRDLNTEAFFGQGTRLTVV.

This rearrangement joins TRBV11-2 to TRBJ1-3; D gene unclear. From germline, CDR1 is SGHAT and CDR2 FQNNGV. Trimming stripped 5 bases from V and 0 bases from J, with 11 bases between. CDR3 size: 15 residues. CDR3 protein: CASSAYLLSGNTIYF. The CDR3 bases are TGTGCCAGCAGCGCTTATCTACTCTCTGGAAACACCATATATTTT.

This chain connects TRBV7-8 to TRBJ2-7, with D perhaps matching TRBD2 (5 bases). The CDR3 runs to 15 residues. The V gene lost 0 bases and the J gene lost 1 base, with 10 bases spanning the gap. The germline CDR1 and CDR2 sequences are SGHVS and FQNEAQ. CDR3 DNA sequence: TGTGCCAGCAGCTTAGCGGGAACGGGGTCCTACGAGCAGTACTTC. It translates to CASSLAGTGSYEQYF.

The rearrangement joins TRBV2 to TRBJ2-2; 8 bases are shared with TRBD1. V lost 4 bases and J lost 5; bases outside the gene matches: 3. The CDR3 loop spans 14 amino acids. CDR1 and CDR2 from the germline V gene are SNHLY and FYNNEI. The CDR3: CASSAQGETGELFF. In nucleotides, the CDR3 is TGTGCCAGCAGTGCACAGGGGGAGACCGGGGAGCTGTTTTTT.

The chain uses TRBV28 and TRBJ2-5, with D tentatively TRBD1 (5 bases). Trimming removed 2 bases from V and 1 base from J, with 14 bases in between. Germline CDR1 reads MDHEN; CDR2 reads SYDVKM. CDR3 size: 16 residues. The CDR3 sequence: CASSLVQGTRQETQYF. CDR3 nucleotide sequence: TGTGCCAGCAGTTTAGTGCAGGGAACGCGCCAAGAGACCCAGTACTTC.

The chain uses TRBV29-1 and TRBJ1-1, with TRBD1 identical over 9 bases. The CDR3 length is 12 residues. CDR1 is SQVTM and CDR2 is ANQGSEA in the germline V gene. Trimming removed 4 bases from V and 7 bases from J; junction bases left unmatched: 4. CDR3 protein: CSVGGTGFEAFF. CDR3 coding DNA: TGCAGCGTTGGAGGGACAGGGTTTGAAGCTTTCTTT.